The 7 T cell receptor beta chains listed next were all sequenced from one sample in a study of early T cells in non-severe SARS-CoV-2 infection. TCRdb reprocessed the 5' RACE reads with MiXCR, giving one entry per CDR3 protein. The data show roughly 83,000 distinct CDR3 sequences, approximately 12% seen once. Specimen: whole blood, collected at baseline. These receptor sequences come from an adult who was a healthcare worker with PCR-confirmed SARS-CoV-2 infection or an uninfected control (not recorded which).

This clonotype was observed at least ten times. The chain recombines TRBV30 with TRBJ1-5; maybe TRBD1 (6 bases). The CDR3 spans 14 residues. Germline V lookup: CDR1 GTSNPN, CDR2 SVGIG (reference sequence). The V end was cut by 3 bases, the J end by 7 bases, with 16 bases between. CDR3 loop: CAWSYGGHEQPQHF. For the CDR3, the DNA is TGTGCCTGGAGCTACGGGGGCCATGAACAGCCCCAGCATTTT.

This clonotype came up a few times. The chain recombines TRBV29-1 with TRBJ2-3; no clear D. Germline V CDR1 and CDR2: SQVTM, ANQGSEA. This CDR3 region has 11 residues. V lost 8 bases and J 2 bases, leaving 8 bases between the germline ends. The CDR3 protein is CSISYTDTQYF. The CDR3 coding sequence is TGCAGCATCTCTTACACAGATACGCAGTATTTT.

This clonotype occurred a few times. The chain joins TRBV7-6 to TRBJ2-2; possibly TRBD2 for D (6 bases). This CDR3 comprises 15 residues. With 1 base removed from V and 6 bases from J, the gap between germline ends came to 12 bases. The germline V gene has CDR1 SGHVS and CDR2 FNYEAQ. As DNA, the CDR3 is TGTGCCAGCAGCTTAGGGGCGGGGACCCCCGGGGAGCTGTTTTTT. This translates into CASSLGAGTPGELFF. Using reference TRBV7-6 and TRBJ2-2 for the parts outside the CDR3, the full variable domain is GAGVSQSPRYKVTKRGQDVALRCDPISGHVSLYWYRQALGQGPEFLTYFNYEAQQDKSGLPNDRFSAERPEGSISTLTIQRTEQRDSAMYRCASSLGAGTPGELFFGEGSRLTVL.

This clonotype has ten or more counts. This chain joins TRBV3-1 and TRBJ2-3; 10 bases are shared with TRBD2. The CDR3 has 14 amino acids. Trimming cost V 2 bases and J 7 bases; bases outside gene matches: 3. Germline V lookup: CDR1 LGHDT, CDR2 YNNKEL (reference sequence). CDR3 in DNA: TGTGCCAGCAGCCAAACTAGCGGGATGAATACGCAGTATTTT. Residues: CASSQTSGMNTQYF.

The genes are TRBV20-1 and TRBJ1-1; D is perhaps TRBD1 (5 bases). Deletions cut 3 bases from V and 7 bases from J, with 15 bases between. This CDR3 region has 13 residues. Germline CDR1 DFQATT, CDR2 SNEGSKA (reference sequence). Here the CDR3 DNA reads TGCAGTGCTAGTGGGGGTGCGCGGAGTGAAGCTTTCTTT. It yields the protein CSASGGARSEAFF.

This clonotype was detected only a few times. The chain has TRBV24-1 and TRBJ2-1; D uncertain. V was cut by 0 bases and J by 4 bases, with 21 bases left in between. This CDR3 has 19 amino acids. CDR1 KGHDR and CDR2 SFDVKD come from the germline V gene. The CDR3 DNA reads TGTGCCACCAGTGATTTGGGGTCAGCCAACGAGAATTGGTACAATGAGCAGTTCTTC. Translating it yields CATSDLGSANENWYNEQFF.

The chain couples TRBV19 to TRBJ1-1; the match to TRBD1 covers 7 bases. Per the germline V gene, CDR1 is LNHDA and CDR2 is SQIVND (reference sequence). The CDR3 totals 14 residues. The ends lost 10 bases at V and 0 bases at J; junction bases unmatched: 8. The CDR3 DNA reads TGTGCCACCCGGGACAGCGAGATGAACACTGAAGCTTTCTTT. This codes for CATRDSEMNTEAFF. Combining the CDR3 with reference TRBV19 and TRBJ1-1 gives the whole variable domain DGGITQSPKYLFRKEGQNVTLSCEQNLNHDAMYWYRQDPGQGLRLIYYSQIVNDFQKGDIAEGYSVSREKKESFPLTVTSAQKNPTAFYLCATRDSEMNTEAFFGQGTRLTVV.